This TCR beta chain was identified during a study of blood T cells in healthy people across ages (dated by TCRdb to the mid-2010s). For the study in its entirety: In model experiments, roughly one uniquely barcoded TCR beta cDNA molecule per two T cells was captured by template switching. To avoid experimental bias, donors of different ages were randomly spread across the sequencing lanes. The donors were split into four age groups: young (average around 15 years), middle-aged (about 40), aged (about 56) and long-lived (approximately 80). The study measured age-related changes in TCR beta repertoire diversity using deep sequencing normalized with unique cDNA molecular identifiers. Two additional independent replicas of 1 million unique cDNA reads from the same blood draw were analyzed for two donors (one aged 18 to 30 and one aged 80 or older). Study-wide findings and limitations: Total diversity estimates from one million sequenced T cells were considered lower bounds and underestimates. Observed TCR beta diversity correlated strongly with the percentage of naive T cells measured by flow cytometry. Because profiling used bulk unsorted PBMCs, naive and antigen-experienced compartments could not be compared conclusively. Donor CMV infection status was unknown, potentially confounding age-related changes in expanded clonotypes. Compared with the aged group, the long-lived group had more naive CD4+ T cells, fewer expanded clones and increased TCR diversity, suggesting age selection. As age increased, observed TCR beta diversity per million T cells dropped in a roughly linear way, and a significant reduction was already evident by age around 41.

Libraries came from 5' RACE. The reads were generated on an Illumina HiSeq 2500. A second PCR of about 6 to 12 cycles was performed with a sample-barcoded 5' primer and a J-beta primer mix. A template-switch 5' adaptor carrying 12 random nucleotides introduced a unique molecular identifier onto each TCR beta cDNA molecule. Each sample yielded at least 2.5 million CDR3-containing paired-end reads. First-strand cDNA synthesis was performed from all RNA using the Mint cDNA synthesis kit, with priming by a TRBC-specific oligonucleotide. Following uracil-DNA glycosylase treatment, all cDNA underwent a first 18-cycle PCR with the universal primers M1SS and BC2_uni_R. For the original study's pipeline: Each sample was normalized by randomly selecting 1 million high-quality reads, each carrying a distinct molecular identifier. Instead of being binned into consensus sequences, reads with shared molecular identifiers were discarded. MiTCR, with a Q25 quality threshold and the strictest error-elimination algorithm, was used for CDR3 identification, clonotype clustering and error correction. Lower-bound total TCR beta diversity was estimated with a nonparametric unseen species model using Euler transformation. TCRdb took the public reads, trimmed them with fastp at Q25, ran MiXCR for clone calling and kept in-frame beta chains. Rows are unified per CDR3 protein, each entry keeping the most common DNA and genes. TCRdb's processing, not the authors', yielded these V and J calls. The sample includes some 780,000 distinct CDR3 sequences, with 56% observed a single time. The biggest ten clones account for roughly 25% of the sample.

The donors were roughly 39 Caucasian individuals from Russia, aged 6 to 90 years, who were systemically healthy. Each donor gave 8 to 10 milliliters of peripheral blood, drawn into EDTA-treated Vacutainer tubes. Ficoll-Paque density-gradient centrifugation was used to isolate PBMCs, with at least 6.5 million obtained per sample. Total RNA was extracted from PBMCs with Trizol reagent, with at least 6 micrograms obtained per sample. For every donor, an aliquot of PBMCs went through flow cytometry to measure the percentages of naive CD45RAhigh/CD27high T cells. CDR1 is given as DFQATT and CDR2 as SNEGSKA, both from the germline V gene (reference sequence). The CDR3 starts with the cysteine, ends with the phenylalanine, and has 14 residues. Just the 42-base CDR3 DNA is kept, in frame starting at base 1. The germline V end is reduced by 3 bases and the J end by 7 bases; junction bases left unmatched: 9.

The sample holds one count of this clonotype. No antigen is known for it. Base qualities were left out, and no much larger clone turns up one base away. The chain couples TRBV20-1 to TRBJ1-5; 7 central bases correspond to TRBD1. Sequenced material: blood. The clonotype was recovered from a man between 35 and 55 years old in good health. The CDR3 amino acid sequence is: CSARVQGPQQPQHF. The DNA is as follows: TGCAGTGCTAGGGTACAGGGGCCTCAACAGCCCCAGCATTTT.